Below, 10 T cell receptor beta chains from the same sample are listed, as sequenced in a study of siplizumab effects on memory and regulatory T cells. Profiling relied on immunoSEQ multiplex PCR, and the TCRdb table lists in-frame clones only, not all of them. Among nearly 95,000 clones listed, about 93% were seen once. The specimen was non-Treg CD4+ T cells sorted from blood. These receptors originate from a human donor in good health.

This sequence joins TRBV29-1 and TRBJ2-7, with 9 bases that match TRBD2. After removal of 0 bases from V and 4 bases from J, the junction contained 1 base not matched to a gene. From germline, CDR1 is SQVTM and CDR2 ANQGSEA. CDR3 size: 13 residues. CDR3 amino acids: CSVEEAGGYEQYF. The CDR3 DNA follows: TGCAGCGTTGAAGAAGCGGGAGGATACGAGCAGTACTTC.

The chain joins TRBV5-6 to TRBJ1-1; D unclear. Trimming stripped 0 bases from V and 1 base from J, with 7 bases between. The CDR3 sequence is 14 residues long. Germline V gene sequence: CDR1 SGHDT, CDR2 YYEEEE. CDR3 residues: CASSLVGRNTEAFF. In DNA, the CDR3 is TGTGCCAGCAGCTTGGTCGGTAGGAACACTGAAGCTTTCTTT. Supplemented by reference TRBV5-6 and TRBJ1-1, the full variable domain reads DAGVTQSPTHLIKTRGQQVTLRCSPKSGHDTVSWYQQALGQGPQFIFQYYEEEERQRGNFPDRFSGHQFPNYSSELNVNALLLGDSALYLCASSLVGRNTEAFFGQGTRLTVV.

The V call is TRBV6-5, the J call TRBJ2-3; weak D call: TRBD2 (5 bases). V was clipped by 2 bases and J by 0 bases, with 6 bases between them. This CDR3 contains 14 residues. Per germline, CDR1 MNHEY and CDR2 SVGAGI. CDR3 sequence: CASSYRTSTDTQYF. Written as DNA, the CDR3 is TGTGCCAGCAGTTACCGGACTAGCACAGATACGCAGTATTTT.

The J gene is TRBJ1-2, the V gene TRBV7-8, with 9 bases identical to TRBD1. Germline CDR1 SGHVS, CDR2 FQNEAQ. The CDR3 consists of 14 residues. V shed 5 bases and J 6 bases; nucleotides not matched to a gene: 7. The CDR3 is CASSERQGVDGYTF. As DNA, the CDR3 is TGTGCCAGCAGCGAGAGACAGGGGGTGGATGGCTACACCTTC.

The rearrangement joins TRBV9 to TRBJ2-3; 11 bases align to TRBD2. Trimming cost V 0 bases and J 6 bases; bases outside gene matches: 3. CDR1 and CDR2 from the germline V gene are SGDLS and YYNGEE. The CDR3 covers 15 residues. The DNA for the CDR3 is TGTGCCAGCAGCGTAGTCGCTAGCGGGAGGGATACGCAGTATTTT. Translated, it gives CASSVVASGRDTQYF. The entire variable domain, with the rest obtained from reference TRBV9 and TRBJ2-3, is as follows: DSGVTQTPKHLITATGQRVTLRCSPRSGDLSVYWYQQSLDQGLQFLIQYYNGEERAKGNILERFSAQQFPDLHSELNLSSLELGDSALYFCASSVVASGRDTQYFGPGTRLTVL.

The chain uses TRBV5-8 and TRBJ2-7, with 11 bases that match TRBD2. The germline gives CDR1 SGHTS, CDR2 YDEGEE. Trimming removed 2 bases from V and 7 bases from J; junction bases left unmatched: 2. The CDR3 covers 13 residues. This CDR3 reads CASSLRLAGEQYF. The CDR3, as DNA: TGTGCCAGCAGCTTAAGACTAGCGGGAGAGCAGTACTTC.

J is TRBJ2-7 and V is TRBV19; 7 bases align to TRBD2. This CDR3 comprises 13 residues. Germline CDR1 is LNHDA and CDR2 is SQIVND (reference sequence). J lost 3 bases, V lost 1 base, and 0 bases had no gene match. CDR3 sequence: CASSIAGGYEQYF. In nucleotides, the CDR3 is TGTGCCAGTAGTATAGCGGGAGGCTACGAGCAGTACTTC.

This rearrangement joins TRBV28 to TRBJ1-5; unclear D gene. The V end lost 4 bases, the J end lost 3 bases, and 19 bases lay between the germline ends. Looked up from germline, CDR1 is MDHEN and CDR2 is SYDVKM. This CDR3 region has 17 residues. The CDR3 bases are TGTGCCAGCAGTTCCCCTGCCCCAAAGGGCCTCAATCAGCCCCAGCATTTT. This encodes CASSSPAPKGLNQPQHF.

The chain carries TRBV11-3 and TRBJ2-5, with 8 nucleotides matching TRBD2. The J call may be mistaken, given a closer DNA end match to TRBJ2-7. CDR3 length equals 16 residues. Germline V lookup: CDR1 SGHNT, CDR2 YENEEA. The CDR3 loop reads CASSPPLPAGDYEQYF. The DNA for the CDR3 is TGTGCCAGCAGCCCCCCCCTGCCAGCGGGGGACTACGAGCAGTACTTC.

The chain recombines TRBV6-5 with TRBJ1-6, with 9 bases identical to TRBD1. CDR3 length equals 15 residues. Germline V gene data show CDR1 as MNHEY and CDR2 as SVGAGI. The junction had 4 bases not matched to a gene; V was cut back by 4 bases and J by 6 bases. CDR3 sequence (DNA): TGTGCCAGCAGTTCCGGACAGGGGAGTAATTCACCCCTCCACTTT. Its protein is CASSSGQGSNSPLHF.